Listed below are T cell receptor beta chains from one sample, sequenced in a study of blood T cell repertoires in COVID-19. The method was immunoSEQ multiplex PCR; TCRdb's version includes in-frame clones alone and lacks a portion of them. The data show fewer than 300,000 clones, about 86% seen once. The sample comprised peripheral blood. These receptors were obtained from a man aged 80 or over with acute or convalescent COVID-19. Both conserved end residues are part of each CDR3. D genes are given only for firm matches. The size of a clone is reported for some rows only, either as once, few or many, or as a class for expanded clones.

DNA,CDR3,size,V,J,D
TGTGCCAGTAGTACCTTCGGGGGGGCTAATGAAAAACTGTTTTTT,CASSTFGGANEKLFF,NA,TRBV19,TRBJ1-4,NA
TGTGCCAGCAGCTTGGGGGGAACGGACACTGAAGCTTTCTTT,CASSLGGTDTEAFF,NA,TRBV7-2,TRBJ1-1,NA
TGTGCCAGCAGTTTTGATCGGGACGGGACAAGGGCGGATACGCAGTATTTT,CASSFDRDGTRADTQYF,NA,TRBV28,TRBJ2-3,NA
TGTGCCAGCAGCCAAGTCGGAGGAACCACTGAAGCTTTCTTT,CASSQVGGTTEAFF,NA,TRBV3-1/TRBV3-2,TRBJ1-1,NA
TGTGCCAGCAGTTTAGAGGCCGTTAGCACAGATACGCAGTATTTT,CASSLEAVSTDTQYF,NA,TRBV27,TRBJ2-3,NA
TGCGCCAGCAGCCGGGCCGACAGGAACACTGAAGCTTTCTTT,CASSRADRNTEAFF,few,TRBV4-1,TRBJ1-1,NA
TGTGCCAGCAGCCTACGACTAGCGGGGGGCCAAGAGACCCAGTACTTC,CASSLRLAGGQETQYF,NA,TRBV7-8,TRBJ2-5,TRBD2
TGTGCCAGCAGTTTTGGGGGGACAGACCAAGAGACCCAGTACTTC,CASSFGGTDQETQYF,NA,TRBV28,TRBJ2-5,NA
TGCAGTGCTATTTCCGGAGTTGAGCAGTTCTTC,CSAISGVEQFF,NA,TRBV20-1,TRBJ2-1,NA
TGTGCCAGCAGTACCATTGGGAGGGCGGGATCACCCCTCCACTTT,CASSTIGRAGSPLHF,NA,TRBV27,TRBJ1-6,NA
TGTGCCAGCAGTTTATCTGCAGGGCCCTCCTACGAGCAGTACTTC,CASSLSAGPSYEQYF,NA,TRBV28,TRBJ2-7,NA
TGTGCCAGCAGCGTAGATAATAGCGGGAAGTTTGACACCGGGGAGCTGTTTTTT,CASSVDNSGKFDTGELFF,NA,TRBV9,TRBJ2-2,TRBD2
TGTGCCATCAGTGAGCGGGAGAACACCGGGGAGCTGTTTTTT,CAISERENTGELFF,once,TRBV10-3,TRBJ2-2,NA
TGCAGTGCTAGTGGTTACAGGGCGATTGAGGATCAGCCCCAGCATTTT,CSASGYRAIEDQPQHF,NA,TRBV20-1,TRBJ1-5,NA
TGTGCCAGCAGCACTGAACCGGGACTCCCCTACAATGAGCAGTTCTTC,CASSTEPGLPYNEQFF,NA,TRBV5-6,TRBJ2-1,NA
TGTGCCAGCAGCTCGACAGGGGTGAACACTGAAGCTTTCTTT,CASSSTGVNTEAFF,few,TRBV7-3,TRBJ1-1,TRBD1
TGTGCCAGCAGTTACGGGGCGTCAGATGTGGGCCCCCAGCATTTT,CASSYGASDVGPQHF,NA,TRBV6-6,TRBJ1-5,NA
TGTGCCAGCAGACCCGACAGGGGGGTGCAGTTCTTC,CASRPDRGVQFF,NA,TRBV7-3,TRBJ2-1,TRBD1
TGTGCCAGCAGCCTAAGCAGGGCAACTAATGAAAAACTGTTTTTT,CASSLSRATNEKLFF,NA,TRBV7-3,TRBJ1-4,NA
TGCGCCAGCAGCTTGGGACAGACCAATTCACCCCTCCACTTT,CASSLGQTNSPLHF,NA,TRBV5-1,TRBJ1-6,NA
TGTGCCAGCAGCTCCCGGGACAGATACACTGAAGCTTTCTTT,CASSSRDRYTEAFF,NA,TRBV5-4,TRBJ1-1,TRBD1
TGTGCCAGTAGTATAGTTGGGACAGGCGATCTCGAGCAGTACTTC,CASSIVGTGDLEQYF,NA,TRBV19,TRBJ2-7,TRBD1
TGTGCCAGCAGCTTGGCGGCGGGAGGGCCGCATGAGCAGTTCTTC,CASSLAAGGPHEQFF,NA,TRBV5-4,TRBJ2-1,TRBD2
TGTGCCAGCAGTTACGTTGGACAGAGAGGCGAAAAGTACACCTTC,CASSYVGQRGEKYTF,NA,TRBV28,TRBJ1-2,NA
TGTGCCAGCAGCGTGACAGGAGCTAGCAATCAGCCCCAGCATTTT,CASSVTGASNQPQHF,NA,TRBV9,TRBJ1-5,NA
TGTGCCAGCAGCTCCACCGGACAGGGGAACTACGAGCAGTACTTC,CASSSTGQGNYEQYF,few,TRBV7-2,TRBJ2-7,TRBD1
TGTGCCAGCAGGCTGACAGTTTCTTTTTCCTACGAGCAGTACTTC,CASRLTVSFSYEQYF,NA,TRBV6-5,TRBJ2-7,NA
TGCAGTGCTAGTGAGTGGAGGGGGCTAAATTCACCCCTCCACTTT,CSASEWRGLNSPLHF,NA,TRBV20-1,TRBJ1-6,TRBD1
TGTGCCAGCAGCCGAGGGCAGGGGCAAGAGACCCAGTACTTC,CASSRGQGQETQYF,NA,TRBV6-5,TRBJ2-5,NA
TGTGCCAGCAGCTCGCCACAGGGGGGACAGGGATGGTCCACTGAAGCTTTCTTT,CASSSPQGGQGWSTEAFF,few,TRBV7-2,TRBJ1-1,TRBD1
TGTGCCAGCAGTTGGGGACTTCTTCCCGGGTCCTACGAGCAGTACTTC,CASSWGLLPGSYEQYF,NA,TRBV28,TRBJ2-7,NA
TGTGCCAGTAGTCCGTCCTCCTTCTCCTACGAGCAGTACTTC,CASSPSSFSYEQYF,NA,TRBV19,TRBJ2-7,NA
TGTGCCAGCAGTATTACGGGGGGTCAGCCCCAGCATTTT,CASSITGGQPQHF,NA,TRBV6-5,TRBJ1-5,NA
TGTGCCAGCAGCTTTAGCGGGAGCTTCAATGAGCAGTTCTTC,CASSFSGSFNEQFF,NA,TRBV11-3,TRBJ2-1,TRBD2
TGCGCCAGCAGACTAAGCGGAGGATCCACAGATACGCAGTATTTT,CASRLSGGSTDTQYF,NA,TRBV5-1,TRBJ2-3,NA
TGTGCCAGCAGCGTAGGTGTGCGCGATAATTCACCCCTCCACTTT,CASSVGVRDNSPLHF,NA,TRBV9,TRBJ1-6,NA
TGTGCCAGCAGTGAGTCTAGCGGGAACAATGAGCAGTTCTTC,CASSESSGNNEQFF,NA,TRBV2,TRBJ2-1,TRBD2
TGTGCCAGCAGTTGGGCCACCGGGACAGGGCTCGAGCAGTACTTC,CASSWATGTGLEQYF,NA,TRBV6-5,TRBJ2-7,TRBD1
TGCAGCGTTGAAATCGGCGGGACCGGAGAGACCCAGTACTTC,CSVEIGGTGETQYF,NA,TRBV29-1,TRBJ2-5,NA
TGTGCCAGCAGTGAATACCCCAACAGGAGTGAAAATCAGCCCCAGCATTTT,CASSEYPNRSENQPQHF,NA,TRBV6-1,TRBJ1-5,NA